The subject of this entry is one TCR beta chain. Its antigen is still unknown. This record comes from a study of STAT5B mutations in CD4+ large granular lymphocyte leukemia. Study-wide results and caveats: 25% of private leukemic clonotypes occurred rarely in other patients' non-leukemic repertoires.

CDR1 is GTSNPN, CDR2 SVGIG, per germline (reference sequence). This CDR3 has 14 amino acids. With 5 bases clipped from V and 2 bases from J, the junction kept 4 bases outside the gene matches. The table came from immunoSEQ multiplex PCR; TCRdb's copy has only in-frame clones and leaves some out. Of about 45,000 clones listed, around 85% were seen once; the top ten hold about 3%. The chain joins TRBV30 to TRBJ2-3, with 10 bases lining up with TRBD2. The sequence came from a human donor in good health. What was sequenced was CD4+ T cells from blood buffy coats. CDR3 DNA: TGTGCCTGGGATCTAGCGGGGGCCACAGATACGCAGTATTTT. Protein product: CAWDLAGATDTQYF.